The 24 T cell receptor beta chains listed next were all sequenced from one sample in a study of shared clonotypes between healthy human individuals. Naive CD8 cells, CD45RO-negative and positively selected for CCR7, excluded terminally differentiated effector memory CD45RA+ cells. The protocol was immunoSEQ multiplex PCR, while the TCRdb copy is restricted to in-frame clones and leaves out a portion. Of some 2,100,000 clones in the sample, more than 85% were seen once. Sequenced: naive CD8+ T cells from PBMCs. All receptors derive from a man between 18 and 29 years old in good health. Some clones in this sample may be carry-over from other donors' samples.

The chain links TRBV7-6 to TRBJ1-1, with TRBD1 matching 8 bases. The germline V gene encodes CDR1 SGHVS and CDR2 FNYEAQ. V lost 5 bases, J lost 5 bases, and 4 bases stayed unmatched. This CDR3 comprises 13 residues. The CDR3: CASSLTGGTEAFF. For the CDR3, the DNA is TGTGCCAGCAGCCTCACAGGGGGGACTGAAGCTTTCTTT.

The CDR3 spells CASSFPDREWEAFF. CDR3 DNA sequence: TGTGCCAGCAGCTTTCCGGACAGGGAGTGGGAGGCTTTCTTT. V usage is TRBV5-4 and J usage is TRBJ1-1; TRBD1 agrees at 8 bases. The CDR3 covers 14 residues. From germline, CDR1 is SGHNT and CDR2 YYREEE (reference sequence). V shed 2 bases, J shed 11 bases, and the junction held 11 bases outside the gene matches.

The rearrangement links TRBV21-1 to TRBJ2-1; the table calls TRBD2, which could not be checked here. TRBV21-1 has pseudogene status. The CDR3 runs 17 residues. The CDR3 DNA is TGTGCCAGCAGCATACCACCCCGGGACTATCGAAACAATGAGCAGTTCTTC. It translates to CASSIPPRDYRNNEQFF.

In DNA, the CDR3 is TGTGCCAGCAGCCCTCTAGCGGGAGGGTACTACAATGAGCAGTTCTTC. It encodes CASSPLAGGYYNEQFF. The J gene is TRBJ2-1, the V gene TRBV7-9; TRBD2 agrees at 12 bases. CDR3 size: 16 residues. CDR1 and CDR2 from the germline V gene are SEHNR and FQNEAQ (reference sequence). V was pared by 5 bases and J by 3 bases, with 5 bases of the junction left unmatched.

This clone appeared a few times. V usage is TRBV5-4 and J usage is TRBJ1-1; D call uncertain. The CDR3 sequence is 11 residues long. Germline-derived CDR1 and CDR2 are SGHNT and YYREEE (reference sequence). V lost 4 bases and J 11 bases, leaving 12 bases between the germline ends. CDR3 loop: CASSLEREAFF. The CDR3 bases are TGTGCCAGCAGCCTAGAACGAGAGGCTTTCTTT.

The gene calls are TRBV19 and TRBJ2-7, with unresolved D. With 5 bases removed from V and 3 bases from J, the gap between germline ends came to 11 bases. The CDR3 spans 13 residues. Per germline, CDR1 LNHDA and CDR2 SQIVND (reference sequence). CDR3 DNA: TGTGCCAGTAGTCCCGGGCGAGGCTACGAGCAGTACTTC. This gives the protein CASSPGRGYEQYF.

The genes are TRBV2 and TRBJ1-4, with TRBD1 identical over 10 bases. There are 14 residues in the CDR3. The germline V gene encodes CDR1 SNHLY and CDR2 FYNNEI. After removal of 4 bases from V and 8 bases from J, the junction contained 4 bases not matched to a gene. CDR3 sequence reads: CASSGGTGAEKLFF. The CDR3 region has the DNA TGTGCCAGCAGTGGCGGGACAGGGGCCGAAAAACTGTTTTTT.

Of note for this clone: Other nucleotide sequences in the sample specify the same CDR3. The chain recombines TRBV4-3 with TRBJ2-7; 8 bases align to TRBD2. The CDR3 contains 15 residues. Trimming cost V 1 base and J 0 bases; bases outside gene matches: 2. Germline values: CDR1 LGHNA, CDR2 YSLEER. In DNA form, the CDR3 reads TGCGCCAGCAGCCAAGTAGCGGGAAGCTCCTACGAGCAGTACTTC. Translating gives CASSQVAGSSYEQYF.

CDR3 residues: CASSQRISGYEQYF. Here the CDR3 DNA reads TGCGCCAGCAGCCAAAGAATTAGCGGATACGAGCAGTACTTC. This sequence joins TRBV4-1 and TRBJ2-7; possible D gene TRBD2, 6 bases. This CDR3 has 14 residues. The germline V and J ends were trimmed by 2 bases and 4 bases, with 12 bases remaining between them. Germline V gives CDR1 MGHRA, CDR2 YSYEKL.

Comments on this clone: The same CDR3 arises from other DNA sequences in this sample as well. The chain uses TRBV5-4 and TRBJ2-3; 8 nucleotides line up with TRBD2. With V trimmed by 2 bases and J by 4 bases, 6 bases remained unmatched. Germline V lookup: CDR1 SGHNT, CDR2 YYREEE (reference sequence). The CDR3 loop spans 15 amino acids. This CDR3 reads CASSLKRERSDTQYF. CDR3 DNA sequence: TGTGCCAGCAGCTTAAAGCGGGAGCGGTCAGATACGCAGTATTTT.

This chain connects TRBV19 to TRBJ2-5; a weak D match, TRBD1 (6 bases). Trimming removed 2 bases from V and 1 base from J, with 14 bases in between. The CDR3 consists of 16 residues. Germline-derived CDR1 and CDR2 are LNHDA and SQIVND (reference sequence). CDR3: CASSIFFTGTQETQYF. Here the CDR3 DNA reads TGTGCCAGTAGTATATTCTTCACAGGGACCCAAGAGACCCAGTACTTC.

The V and J genes are TRBV9 and TRBJ2-6; 7 bases map to TRBD2. Germline CDR1 is SGDLS and CDR2 is YYNGEE. V lost 4 bases and J lost 4; bases outside the gene matches: 2. The CDR3 extends over 14 amino acids. The CDR3 region is CASSREAGANVLTF. The CDR3, as DNA: TGTGCCAGCAGCCGGGAGGCCGGGGCCAACGTCCTGACTTTC.

The chain joins TRBV7-9 to TRBJ2-7, with TRBD1 identical over 9 bases. CDR1 is SEHNR and CDR2 is FQNEAQ in the germline V gene (reference sequence). The junction had 11 bases not matched to a gene; V was cut back by 5 bases and J by 6 bases. This CDR3 region has 15 residues. The CDR3 is CASSRLTGGTVEQYF. The CDR3 nucleotides are TGTGCCAGCAGCCGGCTGACAGGGGGAACAGTCGAGCAGTACTTC.

Note on this clone: Other DNA sequences within the sample encode an identical CDR3. The V call is TRBV5-1, the J call TRBJ2-5; D unclear. The germline V and J ends were trimmed by 0 bases and 4 bases, with 1 base remaining between them. Per germline, CDR1 SGHRS and CDR2 YFSETQ. This CDR3 is 11 amino acids long. The CDR3 loop reads CASSLVETQYF. The CDR3 DNA reads TGCGCCAGCAGCTTGGTAGAGACCCAGTACTTC. Full variable domain (remainder filled in from reference TRBV5-1 and TRBJ2-5): KAGVTQTPRYLIKTRGQQVTLSCSPISGHRSVSWYQQTPGQGLQFLFEYFSETQRNKGNFPGRFSGRQFSNSRSEMNVSTLELGDSALYLCASSLVETQYFGPGTRLLVL.

CDR3: CASTDDTHTEAFF. In DNA form, the CDR3 reads TGTGCCAGTACCGATGACACCCACACTGAAGCTTTCTTT. V and J are TRBV19 and TRBJ1-1; D not certain. This CDR3 is 13 amino acids long. V was shortened by 7 bases and J by 3 bases, with 12 bases between the two germline ends. Germline values: CDR1 LNHDA, CDR2 SQIVND (reference sequence).

The chain has TRBV19 and TRBJ2-7; maybe TRBD1 (5 bases). The ends were cut back, 5 bases at V and 2 bases at J, with 13 bases in the middle. The germline gives CDR1 LNHDA, CDR2 SQIVND (reference sequence). The CDR3 has 14 residues. The CDR3 DNA is TGTGCCAGTAGTCCGAGGACAAAGGCCTACGAGCAGTACTTC. It specifies CASSPRTKAYEQYF.

In this sample, this clone turned up once. The chain combines TRBV7-9 with TRBJ2-2, with TRBD1 matching over 7 bases. This CDR3 is built from 17 residues. The junction had 14 bases not matched to a gene; V was cut back by 5 bases and J by 5 bases. Germline lookup yields CDR1 SEHNR and CDR2 FQNEAQ (reference sequence). CDR3 DNA sequence: TGTGCCAGCAGCCCGCCACCCGGGACAGATAAAACCGGGGAGCTGTTTTTT. Amino acid sequence: CASSPPPGTDKTGELFF.

The genes are TRBV9 and TRBJ2-7; D is undetermined. V lost 4 bases to trimming and J lost 3 bases, with 14 bases between them. From germline, CDR1 is SGDLS and CDR2 YYNGEE. The CDR3 spans 14 residues. The CDR3 reads CASSPPVPDYEQYF. In DNA form, the CDR3 reads TGTGCCAGCAGCCCCCCCGTTCCTGACTACGAGCAGTACTTC.

The gene calls are TRBV29-1 and TRBJ2-1; TRBD1 is a possible D gene (6 bases). V was clipped by 6 bases and J by 5 bases, with 11 bases between them. From germline, CDR1 is SQVTM and CDR2 ANQGSEA. The CDR3 sequence is 12 residues long. The CDR3 is CSVRGQNNEQFF. CDR3 bases: TGCAGCGTGCGCGGACAGAACAATGAGCAGTTCTTC.

The rearrangement uses TRBV7-9 and TRBJ2-1; D is perhaps TRBD1 or TRBD2 (5 bases each). CDR1 SEHNR and CDR2 FQNEAQ come from the germline V gene (reference sequence). CDR3 length: 14 residues. V was pared by 1 base and J by 9 bases, with 13 bases between. Here the CDR3 DNA reads TGTGCCAGCAGCTTAGTCGGGGCCGCCGGTGAGCAGTTCTTC. It codes for CASSLVGAAGEQFF.

This sequence joins TRBV7-9 and TRBJ2-7; D not resolved. The CDR3 has 13 residues. CDR1 and CDR2 (germline): SEHNR, FQNEAQ (reference sequence). V gave up 2 bases and J gave up 5 bases, with 10 bases separating them. The CDR3 loop reads CASSLQVPHEQYF. DNA for the CDR3: TGTGCCAGCAGCTTACAGGTGCCCCACGAGCAGTACTTC. The full variable domain, completed using reference TRBV7-9 and TRBJ2-7, is DTGVSQNPRHKITKRGQNVTFRCDPISEHNRLYWYRQTLGQGPEFLTYFQNEAQLEKSRLLSDRFSAERPKGSFSTLEIQRTEQGDSAMYLCASSLQVPHEQYFGPGTRLTVT.

The chain is built from TRBV6-1 and TRBJ2-7, with a weak D call TRBD2 (5 bases). V was pared by 8 bases and J by 3 bases, with 11 bases between. Germline CDR1 is MNHNS and CDR2 is SASEGT. CDR3 length: 12 residues. This CDR3 reads CASLGDGYEQYF. DNA of the CDR3: TGTGCCAGCTTGGGAGACGGCTACGAGCAGTACTTC.

V usage is TRBV18 and J usage is TRBJ2-7, with D possibly TRBD2 on 7 matching bases. V lost 6 bases to trimming and J lost 0 bases, with 15 bases between them. This CDR3 comprises 15 residues. CDR1 is KGHSH, CDR2 LQKENI, per germline. CDR3 nucleotide sequence: TGTGCCAGCTCGGGAGGGACACTCAACTCCTACGAGCAGTACTTC. Its protein is CASSGGTLNSYEQYF.

The chain carries TRBV15 and TRBJ2-7, with 14 positions matching TRBD2. Trimming removed 3 bases from V and 3 bases from J; junction bases left unmatched: 4. From germline, CDR1 is LNHNV and CDR2 YYDKDF (reference sequence). The length of the CDR3 is 16 residues. CDR3 loop: CATSSGLAGGYYEQYF. The CDR3 DNA reads as TGTGCCACCAGCAGCGGACTAGCGGGAGGATACTACGAGCAGTACTTC.